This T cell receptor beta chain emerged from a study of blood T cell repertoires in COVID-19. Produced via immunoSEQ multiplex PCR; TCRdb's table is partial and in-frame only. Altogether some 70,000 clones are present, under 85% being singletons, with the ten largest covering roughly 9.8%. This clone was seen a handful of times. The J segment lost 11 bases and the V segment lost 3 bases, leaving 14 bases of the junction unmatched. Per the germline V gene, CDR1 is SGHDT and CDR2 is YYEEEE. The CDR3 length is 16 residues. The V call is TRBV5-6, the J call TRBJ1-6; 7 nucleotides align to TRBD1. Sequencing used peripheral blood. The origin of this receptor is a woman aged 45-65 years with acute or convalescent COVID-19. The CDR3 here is CASSSTGAPFVTPLHF. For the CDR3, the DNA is TGTGCCAGCAGCTCCACAGGGGCTCCTTTCGTGACACCCCTCCACTTT.